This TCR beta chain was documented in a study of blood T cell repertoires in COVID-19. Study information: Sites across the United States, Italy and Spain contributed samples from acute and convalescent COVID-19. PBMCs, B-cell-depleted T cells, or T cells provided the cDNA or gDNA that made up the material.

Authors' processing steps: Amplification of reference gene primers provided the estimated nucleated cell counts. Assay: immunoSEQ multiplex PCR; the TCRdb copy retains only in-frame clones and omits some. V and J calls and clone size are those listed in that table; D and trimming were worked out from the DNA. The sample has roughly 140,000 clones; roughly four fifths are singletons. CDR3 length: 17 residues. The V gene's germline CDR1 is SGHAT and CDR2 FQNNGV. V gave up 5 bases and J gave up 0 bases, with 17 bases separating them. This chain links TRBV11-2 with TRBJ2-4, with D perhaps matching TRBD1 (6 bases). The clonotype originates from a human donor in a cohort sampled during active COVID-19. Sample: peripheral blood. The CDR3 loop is CASSHSVDSLAKNIQYF. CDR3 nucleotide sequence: TGTGCCAGCAGCCATTCCGTGGACAGTCTAGCCAAAAACATTCAGTACTTC.